The sequence of this T cell receptor beta chain was determined in a study of T cell repertoires in cytomegalovirus infection. TCRdb ran MiXCR on the reads and lists one entry per CDR3 protein. This sample has hundreds of thousands of distinct CDR3 sequences, with 20% to 25% found just once. This clonotype was counted many times. Its target is unknown. The germline V gene encodes CDR1 ENHRY and CDR2 SYGVKD. The J segment lost 8 bases and the V segment lost 5 bases, leaving 13 bases of the junction unmatched. The CDR3 has 16 amino acids. Study results and limitations: Predominance within the ex vivo response was attributable to HLA-C-restricted CMV-specific TCR beta clonotypes.

Sequencing was done on a sample of CD8+ T cells from PBMCs. The TCR was taken from a human donor in good health (CMV status not recorded). Some clones in this sample may be carry-over from other donors' samples. This chain connects TRBV10-3 to TRBJ2-1; 9 bases are shared with TRBD1. The CDR3 loop reads CAISLRDRDVLDEQFF. The CDR3 DNA reads as TGTGCCATCAGTCTACGGGACAGGGATGTGTTGGATGAGCAGTTCTTC.